These 5 T cell receptor beta chains originate from one sample sequenced in a study of blood T cell repertoires in COVID-19. Sequencing was performed with immunoSEQ multiplex PCR; in TCRdb, only in-frame clones are kept and a portion is missing. The repertoire holds approximately 210,000 clones, with approximately 79% as singletons. Material: peripheral blood. Source of these receptors: a human donor in a cohort sampled during active COVID-19.

The chain carries TRBV19 and TRBJ2-6; D is uncertain. V lost 6 bases and J lost 4, with 16 bases in between. The CDR3 covers 16 residues. Germline lookup yields CDR1 LNHDA and CDR2 SQIVND (reference sequence). CDR3 bases: TGTGCCAGTAGGCTCTTTGACAAGGTCGGGGCCAACGTCCTGACTTTC. Residues: CASRLFDKVGANVLTF. Complete variable domain (other parts from reference TRBV19 and TRBJ2-6): DGGITQSPKYLFRKEGQNVTLSCEQNLNHDAMYWYRQDPGQGLRLIYYSQIVNDFQKGDIAEGYSVSREKKESFPLTVTSAQKNPTAFYLCASRLFDKVGANVLTFGAGSRLTVL.

V gene TRBV7-8 combines with J gene TRBJ2-7, with 9 nucleotides matching TRBD1. CDR1 SGHVS and CDR2 FQNEAQ come from the germline V gene. This CDR3 has 14 amino acids. The ends lost 5 bases at V and 5 bases at J; junction bases unmatched: 7. The CDR3 DNA is TGTGCCAGCAGCAGAGGACAGGGGATCCACGAGCAGTACTTC. It encodes CASSRGQGIHEQYF.

J is TRBJ1-1 and V is TRBV6-5; possible D gene TRBD1, 5 bases. V was clipped by 2 bases and J by 3 bases, with 7 bases between them. CDR3 length equals 13 residues. Germline V gives CDR1 MNHEY, CDR2 SVGAGI. The CDR3 sequence: CASSYVRDTEAFF. DNA of the CDR3: TGTGCCAGCAGTTACGTCAGGGACACTGAAGCTTTCTTT.

The chain carries TRBV5-1 and TRBJ2-5, with D possibly matching TRBD2 (5 bases). CDR1 SGHRS and CDR2 YFSETQ come from the germline V gene. The CDR3 runs to 13 residues. V lost 4 bases, J lost 7 bases, and 14 bases lay in between. Here the CDR3 DNA reads TGCGCCAGCAGCGGGGTCTTAAGCGGGACCCAGTACTTC. Translation gives CASSGVLSGTQYF.

The chain is built from TRBV18 and TRBJ1-5; no clear D. The CDR3 is 14 residues long. Germline values: CDR1 KGHSH, CDR2 LQKENI. Trimming removed 2 bases at V and 2 bases at J, with 7 bases between. The CDR3 sequence is CASSPLGGNQPQHF. As DNA, the CDR3 is TGTGCCAGCTCACCATTGGGAGGCAATCAGCCCCAGCATTTT.